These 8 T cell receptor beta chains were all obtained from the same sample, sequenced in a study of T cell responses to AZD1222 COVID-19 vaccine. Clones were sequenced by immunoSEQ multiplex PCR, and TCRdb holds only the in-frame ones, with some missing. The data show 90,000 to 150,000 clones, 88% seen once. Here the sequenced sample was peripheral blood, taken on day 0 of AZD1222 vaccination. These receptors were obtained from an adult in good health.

The CDR3 DNA sequence: TGTGCCAGCAGTTCGGGCCCTAACTATGGCTACACCTTC. Encoded protein: CASSSGPNYGYTF. The J gene is TRBJ1-2, the V gene TRBV12-3 or TRBV12-4, with D unresolved. The CDR3 totals 13 residues. V was cut by 4 bases and J by 0 bases, with 6 bases left in between.

As DNA, the CDR3 is TGTGCCATCAAGCGGTCCGGGACGGAGGCTGAAGCTTTCTTT. Protein product: CAIKRSGTEAEAFF. The V and J genes are TRBV10-3 and TRBJ1-1; a possible D gene is TRBD1 (5 bases). Trimming removed 7 bases at V and 6 bases at J, with 18 bases between. The germline V gene encodes CDR1 ENHRY and CDR2 SYGVKD. This CDR3 is 14 amino acids long.

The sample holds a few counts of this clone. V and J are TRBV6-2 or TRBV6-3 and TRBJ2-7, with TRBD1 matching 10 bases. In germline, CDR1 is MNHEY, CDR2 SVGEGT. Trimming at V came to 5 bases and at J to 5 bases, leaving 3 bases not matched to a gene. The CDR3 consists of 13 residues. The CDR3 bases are TGTGCCAGCAGTCCGACAGGGGGCCACGAGCAGTACTTC. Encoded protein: CASSPTGGHEQYF.

The CDR3 sequence is CASSVIGAGRYSPLHF. CDR3 DNA: TGTGCCAGCAGTGTTATCGGGGCAGGGAGGTATTCACCCCTCCACTTT. The J gene is TRBJ1-6, the V gene TRBV6-1; possibly TRBD1 for D (5 bases). With 4 bases removed from V and 8 bases from J, the gap between germline ends came to 18 bases. The CDR3 runs 16 residues. From germline, CDR1 is MNHNS and CDR2 SASEGT.

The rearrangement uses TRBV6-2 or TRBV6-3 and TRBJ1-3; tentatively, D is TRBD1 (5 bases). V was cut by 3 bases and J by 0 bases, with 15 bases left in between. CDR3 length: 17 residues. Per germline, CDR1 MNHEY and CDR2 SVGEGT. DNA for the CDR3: TGTGCCAGCAGTTATGCGGGACTCCAGAGCTCTGGAAACACCATATATTTT. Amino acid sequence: CASSYAGLQSSGNTIYF.

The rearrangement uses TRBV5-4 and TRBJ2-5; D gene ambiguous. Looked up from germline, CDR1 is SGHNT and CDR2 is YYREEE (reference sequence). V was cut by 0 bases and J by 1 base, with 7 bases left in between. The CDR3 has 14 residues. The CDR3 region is CASSLGRTQETQYF. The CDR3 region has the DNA TGTGCCAGCAGCTTGGGCCGCACCCAAGAGACCCAGTACTTC.

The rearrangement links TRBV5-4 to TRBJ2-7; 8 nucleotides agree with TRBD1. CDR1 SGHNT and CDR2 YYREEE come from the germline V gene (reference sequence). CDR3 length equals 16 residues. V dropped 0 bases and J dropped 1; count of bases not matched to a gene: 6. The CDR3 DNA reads TGTGCCAGCAGCTTGGTGGGCCAGGGGGCTTCCTACGAGCAGTACTTC. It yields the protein CASSLVGQGASYEQYF.

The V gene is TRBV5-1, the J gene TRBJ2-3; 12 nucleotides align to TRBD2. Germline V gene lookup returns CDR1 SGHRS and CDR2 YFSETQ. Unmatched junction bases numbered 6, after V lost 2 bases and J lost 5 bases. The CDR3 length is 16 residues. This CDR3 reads CASSFTLAGGRDTQYF. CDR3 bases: TGCGCCAGCAGCTTTACTCTAGCGGGGGGGCGAGATACGCAGTATTTT.